This T cell receptor beta chain appears in the sequencing data of a study of blood T cells in healthy people across ages. Then a second PCR, running about 7 to 11 cycles, was carried out with a sample-barcoded 5' primer and a J-beta primer mix. TCRdb reprocessed the 5' RACE reads with MiXCR, giving one entry per CDR3 protein. The table lists 750,000 or so distinct CDR3 sequences, around 25% of them singletons. Germline lookup yields CDR1 DFQATT and CDR2 SNEGSKA (reference sequence). The CDR3 is 14 amino acids. A remark on this clonotype: Its antigen is unknown.

Study findings and constraints: Across the age range, TCR beta diversity per million T cells fell in a roughly linear way. Nothing was known about donor CMV status, and this possibly confounded expanded clonotype changes.

This sample also belongs to another study, concerning T cells of mothers and their children. This second study says: Overlap measured in related mother-child pairs was slightly, non-significantly higher than in unrelated pairs.

This receptor was taken from a boy younger than 18 in good health. The gene calls are TRBV20-1 and TRBJ2-5, with a tentative D call TRBD1 (6 bases). The J call may be wrong; the DNA end is better matched by TRBJ2-7. The sample was blood. Here the CDR3 DNA reads TGCAGTGCTAGAATACCTCGGGACAACTCCGAGCAGTACTTC. Its translation: CSARIPRDNSEQYF.